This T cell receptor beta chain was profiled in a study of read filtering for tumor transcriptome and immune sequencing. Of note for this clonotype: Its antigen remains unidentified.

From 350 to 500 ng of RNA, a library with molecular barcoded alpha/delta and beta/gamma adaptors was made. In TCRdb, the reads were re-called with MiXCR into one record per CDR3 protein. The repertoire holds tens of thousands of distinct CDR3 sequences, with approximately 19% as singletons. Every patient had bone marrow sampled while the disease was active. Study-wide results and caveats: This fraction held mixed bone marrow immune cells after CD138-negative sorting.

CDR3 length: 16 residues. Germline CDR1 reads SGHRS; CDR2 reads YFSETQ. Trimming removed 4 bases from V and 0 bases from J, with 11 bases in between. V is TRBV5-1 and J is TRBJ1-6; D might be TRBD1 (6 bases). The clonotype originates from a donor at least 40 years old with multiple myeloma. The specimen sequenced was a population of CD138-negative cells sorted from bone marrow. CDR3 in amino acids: CASSRGQSSYNSPLHF. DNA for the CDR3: TGCGCCAGCAGCCGTGGACAGAGCTCCTATAATTCACCCCTCCACTTT.